The 10 T cell receptor beta chains below come from one sample, sequenced in a study of T cells in Graves' hyperthyroidism and ophthalmopathy. What was amplified from RNA transcripts were TCR beta CDR3 regions. Researchers ran a first-round RT-PCR on the TCR CDR3 using the HTBI primer set. TCRdb used MiXCR to reprocess the multiplex PCR reads, holding one entry per CDR3 protein. The table records a few hundred thousand distinct CDR3 sequences, 15% to 17% of them present only once. Sample: blood. The receptors were sampled from a woman in her twenties or thirties with Graves' hyperthyroidism.

This clonotype came up a few times. This chain uses TRBV3-1 with TRBJ2-3, with TRBD2 identical over 10 bases. This CDR3 spans 17 amino acids. Per germline, CDR1 LGHDT and CDR2 YNNKEL (reference sequence). After removal of 0 bases from V and 4 bases from J, the junction contained 7 bases not matched to a gene. DNA of the CDR3: TGTGCCAGCAGCCAAGAATGGTCTAGCGGGAGTGCAGATACGCAGTATTTT. Translating it yields CASSQEWSSGSADTQYF.

This chain uses TRBV4-1 with TRBJ2-1; maybe TRBD2 (6 bases). The CDR3 length is 15 residues. Germline values: CDR1 MGHRA, CDR2 YSYEKL. Between the trimmed V and J ends, which lost 4 bases and 4 bases, there was a span of 14 bases. CDR3 nucleotide sequence: TGCGCCAGCAGCCGGGGAGGCGTCAGTTACAATGAGCAGTTCTTC. Its protein is CASSRGGVSYNEQFF.

The sample holds many counts of this clonotype. This chain links TRBV3-1 with TRBJ2-3, with D hard to call. The CDR3 sequence is 15 residues long. V was shortened by 4 bases and J by 2 bases, with 13 bases between the two germline ends. From germline, CDR1 is LGHDT and CDR2 YNNKEL (reference sequence). The CDR3 region has the DNA TGTGCCAGCAGCCGGCAGATGCTAAACACAGATACGCAGTATTTT. Translation: CASSRQMLNTDTQYF.

There are many counts of this clonotype. The rearrangement joins TRBV7-2 to TRBJ2-7; 9 nucleotides agree with TRBD2. The length of the CDR3 is 22 residues. J was trimmed by 3 bases and V by 4 bases; bases with no gene match: 28. Germline-derived CDR1 and CDR2 are SGHTA and FQGNSA. CDR3 DNA: TGTGCCAGCAGCTCGCCCCCCCCCCCTAGCGGGACAAAAGGTTCCCACTACTACGAGCAGTACTTC. Its protein is CASSSPPPPSGTKGSHYYEQYF. The variable domain in full, with the rest retrieved from reference TRBV7-2 and TRBJ2-7, is GAGVSQSPSNKVTEKGKDVELRCDPISGHTALYWYRQSLGQGLEFLIYFQGNSAPDKSGLPSDRFSAERTGGSVSTLTIQRTQQEDSAVYLCASSSPPPPSGTKGSHYYEQYFGPGTRLTVT.

This clonotype was found many times. The V call is TRBV30, the J call TRBJ1-5; no reliable D call. From germline, CDR1 is GTSNPN and CDR2 SVGIG (reference sequence). The V end was cut by 0 bases, the J end by 5 bases, with 8 bases between. This CDR3 comprises 13 residues. The CDR3 DNA reads TGTGCCTGGAGTGTACGGGCAGATCAGCCCCAGCATTTT. Protein: CAWSVRADQPQHF. The complete variable domain, with remaining parts taken from reference TRBV30 and TRBJ1-5, reads SQTIHQWPATLVQPVGSPLSLECTVEGTSNPNLYWYRQAAGRGLQLLFYSVGIGQISSEVPQNLSASRPQDRQFILSSKKLLLSDSGFYLCAWSVRADQPQHFGDGTRLSIL.

The CDR3 DNA reads TGTGCCAGCAGCTTAGTGGGGACAGGGTCCTACGAGCAGTACTTC. Residues: CASSLVGTGSYEQYF. This chain links TRBV7-3 with TRBJ2-7, with 9 bases identical to TRBD1. V trimming: 2 bases; J trimming: 1 base; junction bases outside the gene matches: 3. The CDR3 has 15 residues. From germline, CDR1 is SGHTA and CDR2 FQGTGA.

V gene TRBV28 combines with J gene TRBJ2-3, with TRBD2 identical over 11 bases. Germline trimming cut 6 bases from V and 3 bases from J; bases unmatched to any gene: 14. Germline CDR1 and CDR2: MDHEN and SYDVKM. The CDR3 runs to 18 residues. In DNA, the CDR3 is TGTGCCAGCAGCCACCTTATCGTACTAGCGGGAGAAACAGATACGCAGTATTTT. This translates into CASSHLIVLAGETDTQYF. The full variable domain, its missing parts supplied by reference TRBV28 and TRBJ2-3, is DVKVTQSSRYLVKRTGEKVFLECVQDMDHENMFWYRQDPGLGLRLIYFSYDVKMKEKGDIPEGYSVSREKKERFSLILESASTNQTSMYLCASSHLIVLAGETDTQYFGPGTRLTVL.

The table lists this clonotype with many counts. The chain couples TRBV11-2 to TRBJ2-5; 7 nucleotides match TRBD1. CDR1 is SGHAT, CDR2 FQNNGV, per germline. The length of the CDR3 is 16 residues. The trim removed 3 bases at V and 0 bases at J, leaving 7 bases unmatched. The CDR3 nucleotides are TGTGCCAGCAGCTTTCGACTACAGGGGCACCAAGAGACCCAGTACTTC. It translates to CASSFRLQGHQETQYF.

A few counts support this clonotype. The chain recombines TRBV3-1 with TRBJ2-6; D is unresolved. This CDR3 is built from 16 residues. The V end lost 0 bases, the J end lost 3 bases, and 9 bases lay between the germline ends. CDR1 and CDR2 (germline): LGHDT, YNNKEL (reference sequence). The CDR3 region has the DNA TGTGCCAGCAGCCAAGAAGGCCCTAATGGGGCCAACGTCCTGACTTTC. Residues: CASSQEGPNGANVLTF.

The rearrangement uses TRBV6-5 and TRBJ2-6; the D is unclear. The germline V gene encodes CDR1 MNHEY and CDR2 SVGAGI. The germline V and J ends were trimmed by 2 bases and 0 bases, with 5 bases remaining between them. The CDR3 is 15 amino acids. CDR3 amino acids: CASSYRYSGANVLTF. CDR3 DNA sequence: TGTGCCAGCAGTTACAGGTACTCTGGGGCCAACGTCCTGACTTTC.